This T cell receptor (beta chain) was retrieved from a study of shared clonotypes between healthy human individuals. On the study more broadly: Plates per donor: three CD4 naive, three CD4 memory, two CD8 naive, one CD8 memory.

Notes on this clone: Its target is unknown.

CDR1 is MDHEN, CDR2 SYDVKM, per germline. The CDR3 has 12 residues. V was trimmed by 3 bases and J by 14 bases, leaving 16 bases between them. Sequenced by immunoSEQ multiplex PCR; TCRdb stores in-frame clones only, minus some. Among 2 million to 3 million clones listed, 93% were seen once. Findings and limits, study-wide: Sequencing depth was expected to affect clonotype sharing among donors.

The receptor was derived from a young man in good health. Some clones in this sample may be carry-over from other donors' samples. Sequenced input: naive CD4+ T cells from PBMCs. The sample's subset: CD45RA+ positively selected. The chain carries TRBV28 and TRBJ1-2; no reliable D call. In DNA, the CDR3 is TGTGCCAGCAGTTTTCCATGGCAGCGACTTACCTTC. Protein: CASSFPWQRLTF.